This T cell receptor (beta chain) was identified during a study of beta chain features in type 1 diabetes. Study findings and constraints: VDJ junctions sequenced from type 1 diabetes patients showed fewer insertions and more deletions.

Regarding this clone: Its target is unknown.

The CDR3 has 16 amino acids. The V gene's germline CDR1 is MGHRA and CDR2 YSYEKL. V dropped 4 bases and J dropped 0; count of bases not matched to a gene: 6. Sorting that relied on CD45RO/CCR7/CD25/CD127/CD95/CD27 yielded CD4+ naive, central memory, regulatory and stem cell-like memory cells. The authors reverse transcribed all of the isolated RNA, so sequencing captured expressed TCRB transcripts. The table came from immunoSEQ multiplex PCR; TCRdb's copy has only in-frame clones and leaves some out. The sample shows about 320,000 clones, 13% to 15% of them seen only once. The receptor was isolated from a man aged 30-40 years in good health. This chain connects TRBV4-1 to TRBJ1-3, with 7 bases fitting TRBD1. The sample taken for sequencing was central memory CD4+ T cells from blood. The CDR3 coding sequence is TGCGCCAGCAGCCCGCGACAGGGTAGCTCTGGAAACACCATATATTTT. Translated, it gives CASSPRQGSSGNTIYF.